The 25 T cell receptor beta chains below all came from one sample that was sequenced in a study of CD4 T cells in relation to SARS-CoV-2 and coronaviruses. Unexposed donor CD4+ T cells date from 2011-2018, before the COVID-19 pandemic. Isolation of CD4+ T cells took place after nine to ten days in culture. The data were produced by immunoSEQ multiplex PCR, yet TCRdb's version contains in-frame clones alone and is incomplete. The table lists about 15,000 clones, over 60% of them singletons. No antigens are known for them. The specimen sequenced was CD4+ T cells from PBMCs, cultured in vitro. The receptors derive from a human donor in good health.

V is TRBV15 and J is TRBJ1-5, with D possibly matching TRBD1 (5 bases). Trimming pared 0 bases from V and 5 bases from J, leaving 11 bases between. Germline CDR1 reads LNHNV; CDR2 reads YYDKDF (reference sequence). This CDR3 is built from 15 residues. Here the CDR3 DNA reads TGTGCCACCAGCAGAGATCGGGGGAGCCATCAGCCCCAGCATTTT. Residues: CATSRDRGSHQPQHF.

This clone is a singleton in its sample. V gene TRBV5-1 combines with J gene TRBJ2-7; D may be TRBD1 or TRBD2 (5 bases each). The CDR3 length is 14 residues. The V gene lost 5 bases and the J gene lost 2 bases, with 14 bases spanning the gap. Per germline, CDR1 SGHRS and CDR2 YFSETQ. CDR3 nucleotide sequence: TGCGCCAGCAGTTCCACCGGGACCACCTACGAGCAGTACTTC. It yields the protein CASSSTGTTYEQYF.

The chain recombines TRBV6-5 with TRBJ1-1; D is perhaps TRBD1 (5 bases). The CDR3 has 16 amino acids. The V end lost 2 bases, the J end lost 2 bases, and 15 bases lay between the germline ends. Germline V gene lookup returns CDR1 MNHEY and CDR2 SVGAGI. The CDR3 nucleotides are TGTGCCAGCAGTTACCCGCAGGGTGTAGGTAACACTGAAGCTTTCTTT. It codes for CASSYPQGVGNTEAFF.

V and J are TRBV7-9 and TRBJ1-5; D may be TRBD1 (5 bases). Deletions cut 3 bases from V and 2 bases from J, with 11 bases between. Germline values: CDR1 SEHNR, CDR2 FQNEAQ (reference sequence). This CDR3 has 15 residues. In DNA form, the CDR3 reads TGTGCCAGCAGCTTGGGCGGGGCACGCAATCAGCCCCAGCATTTT. It specifies CASSLGGARNQPQHF.

The V gene is TRBV24-1, the J gene TRBJ2-1; the match to TRBD2 covers 10 bases. The V and J ends lost 1 base and 6 bases, in that order; junction bases with no gene match: 5. Germline V CDR1 and CDR2: KGHDR, SFDVKD. The CDR3 is 16 residues long. The CDR3 here is CATSDLAGGISNEQFF. In DNA, the CDR3 is TGTGCCACCAGTGATTTAGCGGGAGGGATTAGCAATGAGCAGTTCTTC.

The chain joins TRBV4-1 to TRBJ2-1; TRBD2 matches at 10 bases. In germline, CDR1 is MGHRA, CDR2 YSYEKL. This CDR3 comprises 16 residues. Trimming cost V 1 base and J 2 bases; bases outside gene matches: 2. For the CDR3, the DNA is TGCGCCAGCAGCCAAGCACTAGCGGGAACCTACAATGAGCAGTTCTTC. Encoded protein: CASSQALAGTYNEQFF.

The chain is built from TRBV19 and TRBJ1-1; TRBD1 agrees at 10 bases. Germline lookup yields CDR1 LNHDA and CDR2 SQIVND (reference sequence). V shed 5 bases and J 0 bases; nucleotides not matched to a gene: 12. This CDR3 is built from 18 residues. CDR3 DNA sequence: TGTGCCAGTAGTTCCTCCCGGACAGGGGGTTTTATGAACACTGAAGCTTTCTTT. Translated, it gives CASSSSRTGGFMNTEAFF.

The chain uses TRBV20-1 and TRBJ1-2; 9 nucleotides agree with TRBD1. The CDR3 spans 15 residues. CDR1 and CDR2 from the germline V gene are DFQATT and SNEGSKA (reference sequence). V shed 3 bases, J shed 8 bases, and the junction held 13 bases outside the gene matches. CDR3 protein: CSASSPGQGPVGYTF. For the CDR3, the DNA is TGCAGTGCTAGTTCCCCGGGACAGGGCCCCGTCGGCTACACCTTC.

Written as DNA, the CDR3 is TGTGCCAGCAGTGGAACTAGCGGGAGGACAGATACGCAGTATTTT. Translation gives CASSGTSGRTDTQYF. The chain carries TRBV28 and TRBJ2-3, with 12 bases fitting TRBD2. V was clipped by 5 bases and J by 3 bases; unmatched bases: 3. The CDR3 is made up of 15 amino acids. CDR1 and CDR2 from the germline V gene are MDHEN and SYDVKM.

V is TRBV30 and J is TRBJ1-2, with 9 positions matching TRBD1. With 2 bases clipped from V and 8 bases from J, the junction kept 6 bases outside the gene matches. This CDR3 spans 13 amino acids. Germline loops: CDR1 GTSNPN, CDR2 SVGIG (reference sequence). Here the CDR3 DNA reads TGTGCCTGGAGTCAGACAGGGGGGTTAGGCTACACCTTC. Amino acids: CAWSQTGGLGYTF.

J is TRBJ2-7 and V is TRBV5-1, with a possible D match to TRBD1 (5 bases). V was clipped by 0 bases and J by 1 base, with 8 bases between them. The germline V gene encodes CDR1 SGHRS and CDR2 YFSETQ. The CDR3 sequence is 14 residues long. CDR3 region: CASSLGQSSYEQYF. The CDR3 DNA follows: TGCGCCAGCAGCTTGGGACAGTCTTCCTACGAGCAGTACTTC.

The rearrangement links TRBV7-6 to TRBJ1-4, with D hard to call. The CDR3 length is 10 residues. Per germline, CDR1 SGHVS and CDR2 FNYEAQ. V lost 5 bases to trimming and J lost 8 bases, with 3 bases between them. This chain's CDR3 is CASSPEKLFF. Here the CDR3 DNA reads TGTGCCAGCAGCCCCGAAAAACTGTTTTTT. The full variable domain, rest sourced from reference TRBV7-6 and TRBJ1-4, is GAGVSQSPRYKVTKRGQDVALRCDPISGHVSLYWYRQALGQGPEFLTYFNYEAQQDKSGLPNDRFSAERPEGSISTLTIQRTEQRDSAMYRCASSPEKLFFGSGTQLSVL.

The chain couples TRBV5-6 to TRBJ2-1, with 8 positions matching TRBD1. CDR3 length: 13 residues. Germline-derived CDR1 and CDR2 are SGHDT and YYEEEE. V shed 4 bases and J 9 bases; nucleotides not matched to a gene: 6. This CDR3 is CASSRGQVSEQFF. The CDR3 DNA reads TGTGCCAGCAGCCGGGGACAGGTCAGTGAGCAGTTCTTC. Complete variable domain (other parts from reference TRBV5-6 and TRBJ2-1): DAGVTQSPTHLIKTRGQQVTLRCSPKSGHDTVSWYQQALGQGPQFIFQYYEEEERQRGNFPDRFSGHQFPNYSSELNVNALLLGDSALYLCASSRGQVSEQFFGPGTRLTVL.

The chain combines TRBV9 with TRBJ2-1; 7 nucleotides align to TRBD1. Germline-derived CDR1 and CDR2 are SGDLS and YYNGEE. V dropped 3 bases and J dropped 9; count of bases not matched to a gene: 6. CDR3 size: 13 residues. The CDR3 DNA follows: TGTGCCAGCAGCGGTACAGGGGTCGGTGAGCAGTTCTTC. Its protein product is CASSGTGVGEQFF.

This clone was seen only a few times. The chain is built from TRBV7-9 and TRBJ2-1; no definite D call. The ends were cut back, 1 base at V and 10 bases at J, with 14 bases in the middle. The germline V gene has CDR1 SEHNR and CDR2 FQNEAQ (reference sequence). The CDR3 extends over 14 amino acids. The CDR3 nucleotides read TGTGCCAGCAGCTTAGTTGGTGGGCAACGGGAGCAGTTCTTC. As protein: CASSLVGGQREQFF.

The chain combines TRBV10-2 with TRBJ2-2; possibly TRBD1 for D (5 bases). Germline loops: CDR1 WSHSY, CDR2 SAAADI. V lost 5 bases to trimming and J lost 3 bases, with 13 bases between them. The CDR3 covers 15 residues. DNA for the CDR3: TGCGCCAGCAGTCGGTCAGGGTGGGACACCGGGGAGCTGTTTTTT. It encodes CASSRSGWDTGELFF.

The gene calls are TRBV5-1 and TRBJ2-1; 10 nucleotides line up with TRBD1. Germline V gene sequence: CDR1 SGHRS, CDR2 YFSETQ. The CDR3 sequence is 21 residues long. The V segment lost 3 bases and the J segment 4 bases; nucleotides outside the gene matches: 22. CDR3 coding DNA: TGCGCCAGCAGCTCAAAAAATCCTTCGGGACAGGGGATCTTTTTTTACAATGAGCAGTTCTTC. This gives the protein CASSSKNPSGQGIFFYNEQFF.

V and J are TRBV4-1 and TRBJ1-4; tentatively, D is TRBD1 (5 bases). Trimming removed 0 bases from V and 8 bases from J, with 13 bases in between. The V gene's germline CDR1 is MGHRA and CDR2 YSYEKL. This CDR3 region has 15 residues. CDR3 DNA: TGCGCCAGCAGCCAAGATTCGCCAGGGAGAGAAAAACTGTTTTTT. Amino acids: CASSQDSPGREKLFF.

The chain carries TRBV9 and TRBJ2-1; 8 bases agree with TRBD2. CDR1 and CDR2 from the germline V gene are SGDLS and YYNGEE. Unmatched junction bases numbered 11, after V lost 3 bases and J lost 9 bases. The CDR3 is 15 amino acids. CDR3 sequence reads: CASSDSGRNGAEQFF. The CDR3 region has the DNA TGTGCCAGCAGCGACAGCGGGAGAAATGGGGCTGAGCAGTTCTTC.

V usage is TRBV4-1 and J usage is TRBJ1-2, with D possibly matching TRBD1 (5 bases). The V gene's germline CDR1 is MGHRA and CDR2 YSYEKL. V was pared by 4 bases and J by 3 bases, with 18 bases between. This CDR3 comprises 16 residues. Written as DNA, the CDR3 is TGCGCCAGCAGCCCTAACCCGGTTCAGGGATACTATGGCTACACCTTC. This gives the protein CASSPNPVQGYYGYTF.

The gene calls are TRBV7-9 and TRBJ2-1; D possibly corresponds to TRBD2 (5 bases). V was cut by 2 bases and J by 15 bases, with 26 bases left in between. The CDR3 length is 16 residues. Germline CDR1 reads SEHNR; CDR2 reads FQNEAQ (reference sequence). Written as DNA, the CDR3 is TGTGCCAGCAGCTTATTTGGGCGCGAGTCAAAGTACGAGGGGTTCTTC. It is translated as CASSLFGRESKYEGFF.

The chain has TRBV5-8 and TRBJ2-5; TRBD1 matches at 11 bases. Unmatched junction bases numbered 15, after V lost 3 bases and J lost 5 bases. This CDR3 comprises 18 residues. Germline lookup yields CDR1 SGHTS and CDR2 YDEGEE. The CDR3 reads CASSSGQGAPRIGETQYF. The CDR3 DNA follows: TGTGCCAGCAGCTCCGGACAGGGGGCGCCAAGAATAGGGGAGACCCAGTACTTC.

V usage is TRBV10-3 and J usage is TRBJ1-3; D not certain. The CDR3 totals 15 residues. Trimming took 0 bases from V and 3 from J, leaving 9 bases between them. The germline V gene has CDR1 ENHRY and CDR2 SYGVKD. The CDR3, as DNA: TGTGCCATCAGTGAGTCGAGTTCCCGTGGAAACACCATATATTTT. Translated: CAISESSSRGNTIYF.

The table lists this clone with a count of one. This chain joins TRBV10-3 and TRBJ2-7, with 11 bases aligning to TRBD1. Germline assignment: CDR1 ENHRY and CDR2 SYGVKD. The junction had 6 bases not matched to a gene; V was cut back by 7 bases and J by 4 bases. CDR3 size: 14 residues. The CDR3 reads CAINPGQGVYEQYF. The CDR3 nucleotides are TGTGCCATCAACCCGGGACAGGGGGTTTACGAGCAGTACTTC.

V is TRBV19 and J is TRBJ2-1, with D unclear. The CDR3 extends over 12 amino acids. CDR1 and CDR2 from the germline V gene are LNHDA and SQIVND (reference sequence). V lost 2 bases and J 9 bases, leaving 8 bases between the germline ends. In DNA form, the CDR3 reads TGTGCCAGTAGTATAAAGGGAAGTGAGCAGTTCTTC. Translation gives CASSIKGSEQFF.